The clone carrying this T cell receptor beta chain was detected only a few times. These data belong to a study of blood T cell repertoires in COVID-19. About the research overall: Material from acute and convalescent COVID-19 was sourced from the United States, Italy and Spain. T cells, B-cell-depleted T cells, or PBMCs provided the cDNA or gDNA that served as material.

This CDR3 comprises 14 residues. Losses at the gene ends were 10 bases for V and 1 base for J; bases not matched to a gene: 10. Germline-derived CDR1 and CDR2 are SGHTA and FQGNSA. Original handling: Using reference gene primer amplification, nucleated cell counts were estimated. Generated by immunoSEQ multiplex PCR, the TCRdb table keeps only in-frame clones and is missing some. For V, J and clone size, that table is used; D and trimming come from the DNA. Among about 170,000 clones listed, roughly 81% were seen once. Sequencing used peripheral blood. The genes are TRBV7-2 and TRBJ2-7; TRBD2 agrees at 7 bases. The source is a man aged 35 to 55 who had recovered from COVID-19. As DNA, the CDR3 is TGTGCCACCACCTTCTCGGGGGGTTCCTACGAGCAGTACTTC. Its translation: CATTFSGGSYEQYF.